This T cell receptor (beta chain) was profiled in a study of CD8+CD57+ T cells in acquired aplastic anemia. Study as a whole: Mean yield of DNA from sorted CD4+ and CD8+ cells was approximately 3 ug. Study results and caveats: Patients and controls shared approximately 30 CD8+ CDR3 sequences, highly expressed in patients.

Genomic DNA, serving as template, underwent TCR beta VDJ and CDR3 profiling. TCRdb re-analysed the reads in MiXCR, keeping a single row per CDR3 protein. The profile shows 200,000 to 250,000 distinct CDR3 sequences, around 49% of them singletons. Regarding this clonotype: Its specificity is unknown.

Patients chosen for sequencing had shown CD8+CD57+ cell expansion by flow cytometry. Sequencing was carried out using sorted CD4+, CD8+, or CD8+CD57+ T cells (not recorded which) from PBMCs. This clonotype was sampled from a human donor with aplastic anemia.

The CDR3 is CASSLQRGPNNEQYF. The CDR3 bases are TGTGCCAGCAGCTTACAGCGGGGGCCGAACAATGAGCAGTATTTT. The gene calls are TRBV11-2 and TRBJ2-3, with 8 nucleotides matching TRBD2. V trimming: 2 bases; J trimming: 11 bases; junction bases outside the gene matches: 12. Germline V CDR1 and CDR2: SGHAT, FQNNGV. The CDR3 has 15 residues. The full variable domain, rest sourced from reference TRBV11-2 and TRBJ2-3, is EAGVAQSPRYKIIEKRQSVAFWCNPISGHATLYWYQQILGQGPKLLIQFQNNGVVDDSQLPKDRFSAERLKGVDSTLKIQPAKLEDSAVYLCASSLQRGPNNEQYFGPGTRLTVL.